The clone carrying this T cell receptor beta chain was seen repeatedly, ten times or more. This sample was included in a study of chronic HIV infection and antiretroviral therapy. The CDR3 spans 16 residues. CDR1 is MGHRA and CDR2 is YSYEKL in the germline V gene. Trimming removed 0 bases at V and 1 base at J, with 10 bases between. One entry per CDR3 protein, called by TCRdb with MiXCR from the 5' RACE reads. The sample has 30,000 to 35,000 distinct CDR3 sequences, 8% to 10% seen once. This chain connects TRBV4-1 to TRBJ1-5; perhaps TRBD1 as D (6 bases). The source material was peripheral blood. This receptor was obtained from an adult who had HIV and had not received antiretroviral therapy, or was an uninfected healthy control (not recorded which). In nucleotides, the CDR3 is TGCGCCAGCAGCCAAGATAGGACAGTGAGCAATCAGCCCCAGCATTTT. This sequence encodes CASSQDRTVSNQPQHF.